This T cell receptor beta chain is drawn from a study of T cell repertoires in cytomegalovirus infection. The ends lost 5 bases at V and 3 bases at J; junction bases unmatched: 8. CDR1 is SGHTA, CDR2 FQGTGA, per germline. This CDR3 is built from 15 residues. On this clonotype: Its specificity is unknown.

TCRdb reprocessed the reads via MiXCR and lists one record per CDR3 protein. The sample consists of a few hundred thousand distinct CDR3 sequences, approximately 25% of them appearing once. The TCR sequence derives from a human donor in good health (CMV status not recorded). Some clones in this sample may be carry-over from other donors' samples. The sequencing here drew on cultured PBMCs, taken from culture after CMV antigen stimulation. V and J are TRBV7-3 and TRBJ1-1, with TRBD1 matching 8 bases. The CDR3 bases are TGTGCCAGCAGCCGACAGGGGTCGGGATACACTGAAGCTTTCTTT. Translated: CASSRQGSGYTEAFF.